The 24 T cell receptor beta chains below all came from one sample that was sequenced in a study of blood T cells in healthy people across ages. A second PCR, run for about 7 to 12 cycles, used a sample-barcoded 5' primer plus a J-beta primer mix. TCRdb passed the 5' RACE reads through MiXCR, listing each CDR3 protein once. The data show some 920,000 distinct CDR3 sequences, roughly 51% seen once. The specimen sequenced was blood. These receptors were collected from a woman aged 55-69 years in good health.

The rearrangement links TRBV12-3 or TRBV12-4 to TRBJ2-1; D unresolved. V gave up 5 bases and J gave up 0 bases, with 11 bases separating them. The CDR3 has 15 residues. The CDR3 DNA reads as TGTGCCAGCAGTCCTACTAAAAGCTCCTACAATGAGCAGTTCTTC. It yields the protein CASSPTKSSYNEQFF.

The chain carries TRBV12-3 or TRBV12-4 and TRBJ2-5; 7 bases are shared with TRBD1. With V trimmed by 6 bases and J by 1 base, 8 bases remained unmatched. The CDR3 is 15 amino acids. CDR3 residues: CASRPGTALQETQYF. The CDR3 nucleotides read TGTGCCAGCAGGCCCGGGACAGCCCTCCAAGAGACCCAGTACTTC.

The CDR3 spells CASSLAPGTSGMNTGELFF. The CDR3 DNA reads TGTGCCAGCAGCTTAGCCCCCGGGACTAGCGGGATGAATACCGGGGAGCTGTTTTTT. The chain recombines TRBV13 with TRBJ2-2, with TRBD2 matching 13 bases. From germline, CDR1 is PRHDT and CDR2 FYEKMQ (reference sequence). This CDR3 is built from 19 residues. Trimming removed 1 base from V and 5 bases from J; junction bases left unmatched: 10.

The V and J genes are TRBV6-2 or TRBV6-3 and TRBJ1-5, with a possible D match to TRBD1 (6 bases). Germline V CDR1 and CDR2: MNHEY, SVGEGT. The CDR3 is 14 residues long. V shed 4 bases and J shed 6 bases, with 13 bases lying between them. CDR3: CASSLQTGFQPQHF. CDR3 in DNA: TGTGCCAGCAGTTTACAGACAGGATTTCAGCCCCAGCATTTT.

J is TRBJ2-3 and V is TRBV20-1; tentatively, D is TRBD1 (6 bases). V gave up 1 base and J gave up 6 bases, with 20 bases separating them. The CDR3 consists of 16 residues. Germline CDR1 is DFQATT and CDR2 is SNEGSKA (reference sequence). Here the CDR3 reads CSARASRRQATDTQYF. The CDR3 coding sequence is TGCAGTGCTAGAGCCTCGAGGAGACAGGCTACGGATACGCAGTATTTT.

DNA for the CDR3: TGTGCCAGCAGTTTGTACCAGGGGGATTCTTACAATGAGCAGTTCTTC. It specifies CASSLYQGDSYNEQFF. The rearrangement uses TRBV27 and TRBJ2-1, with TRBD1 matching over 7 bases. V trimming: 3 bases; J trimming: 4 bases; junction bases outside the gene matches: 9. Germline CDR1 MNHEY, CDR2 SMNVEV (reference sequence). The CDR3 contains 16 residues.

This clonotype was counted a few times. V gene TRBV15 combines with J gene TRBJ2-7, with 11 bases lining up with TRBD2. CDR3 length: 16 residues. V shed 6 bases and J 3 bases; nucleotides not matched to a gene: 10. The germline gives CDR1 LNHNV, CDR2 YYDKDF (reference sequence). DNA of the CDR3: TGTGCCACCAGAGGCACCGGGACTAGCGGATACTACGAGCAGTACTTC. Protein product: CATRGTGTSGYYEQYF.

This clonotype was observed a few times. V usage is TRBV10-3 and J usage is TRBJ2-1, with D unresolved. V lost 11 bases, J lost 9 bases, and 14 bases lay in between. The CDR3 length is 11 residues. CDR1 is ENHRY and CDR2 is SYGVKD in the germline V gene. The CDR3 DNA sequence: TGTGCCGGACCAAAGCACGGTGAGCAGTTCTTC. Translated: CAGPKHGEQFF.

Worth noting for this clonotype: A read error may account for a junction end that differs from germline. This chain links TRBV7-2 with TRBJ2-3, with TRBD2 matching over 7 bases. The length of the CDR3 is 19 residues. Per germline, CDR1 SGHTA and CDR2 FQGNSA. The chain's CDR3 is CASSPRGPLADLSTDTRYF. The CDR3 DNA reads TGTGCCAGCAGCCCACGAGGGCCCCTAGCGGACCTAAGCACAGATACGCGGTATTTT.

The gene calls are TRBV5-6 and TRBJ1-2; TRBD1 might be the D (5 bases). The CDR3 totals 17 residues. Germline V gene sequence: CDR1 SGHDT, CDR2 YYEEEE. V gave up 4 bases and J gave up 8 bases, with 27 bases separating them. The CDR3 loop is CASSPRDVRFERRGYTF. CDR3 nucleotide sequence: TGTGCCAGCAGCCCCCGGGACGTCCGTTTCGAACGCCGGGGCTACACCTTC. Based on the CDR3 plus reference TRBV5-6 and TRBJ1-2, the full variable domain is DAGVTQSPTHLIKTRGQQVTLRCSPKSGHDTVSWYQQALGQGPQFIFQYYEEEERQRGNFPDRFSGHQFPNYSSELNVNALLLGDSALYLCASSPRDVRFERRGYTFGSGTRLTVV.

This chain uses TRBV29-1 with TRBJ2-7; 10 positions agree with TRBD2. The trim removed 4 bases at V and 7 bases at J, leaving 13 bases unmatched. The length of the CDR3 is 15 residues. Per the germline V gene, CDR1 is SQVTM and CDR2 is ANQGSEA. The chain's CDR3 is CSVGGFSGRRYEQYF. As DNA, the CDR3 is TGCAGCGTTGGGGGGTTTAGCGGGAGGAGGTATGAGCAGTACTTC.

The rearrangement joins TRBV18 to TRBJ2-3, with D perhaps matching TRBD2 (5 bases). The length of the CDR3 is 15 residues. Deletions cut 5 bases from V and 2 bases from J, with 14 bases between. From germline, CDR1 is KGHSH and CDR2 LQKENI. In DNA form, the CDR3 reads TGTGCCAGCTCAAAGGAGGCGTCTTTCACAGATACGCAGTATTTT. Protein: CASSKEASFTDTQYF.

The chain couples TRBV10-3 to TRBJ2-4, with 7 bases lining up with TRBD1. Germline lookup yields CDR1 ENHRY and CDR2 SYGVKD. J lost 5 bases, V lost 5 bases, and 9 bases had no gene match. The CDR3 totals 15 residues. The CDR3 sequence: CAISPGSGTENIQYF. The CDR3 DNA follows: TGTGCCATCAGTCCCGGGTCCGGGACAGAAAACATTCAGTACTTC.

CDR3 in DNA: TGTGCCAGCAGTTCCCCCTACTACAATGAGCAGTTCTTC. This codes for CASSSPYYNEQFF. V is TRBV28 and J is TRBJ2-1; no firm D call. CDR3 length: 13 residues. V shed 4 bases and J shed 3 bases, with 7 bases lying between them. Germline V CDR1 and CDR2: MDHEN, SYDVKM.

The CDR3 DNA is TGTGCCAGCAGTGAATTCACAGGGTATGGCTACACCTTC. Protein sequence: CASSEFTGYGYTF. The chain recombines TRBV2 with TRBJ1-2; a possible D gene is TRBD1 (6 bases). Trimming took 2 bases from V and 5 from J, leaving 9 bases between them. This CDR3 spans 13 amino acids. The V gene's germline CDR1 is SNHLY and CDR2 FYNNEI.

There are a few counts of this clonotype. The CDR3 loop reads CASRLASSYEQYF. The CDR3 bases are TGTGCCAGCAGACTAGCGAGCTCCTACGAGCAGTACTTC. The chain has TRBV2 and TRBJ2-7; 7 nucleotides line up with TRBD2. Germline V gene lookup returns CDR1 SNHLY and CDR2 FYNNEI. Losses at the gene ends were 6 bases for V and 0 bases for J; bases not matched to a gene: 2. The CDR3 runs to 13 residues.

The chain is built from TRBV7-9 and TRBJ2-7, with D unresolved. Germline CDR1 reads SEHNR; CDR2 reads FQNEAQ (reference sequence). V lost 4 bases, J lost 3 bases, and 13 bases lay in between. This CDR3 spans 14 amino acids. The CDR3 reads CASSSPPVGYEQYF. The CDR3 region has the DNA TGTGCCAGCAGCTCCCCTCCTGTGGGCTACGAGCAGTACTTC.

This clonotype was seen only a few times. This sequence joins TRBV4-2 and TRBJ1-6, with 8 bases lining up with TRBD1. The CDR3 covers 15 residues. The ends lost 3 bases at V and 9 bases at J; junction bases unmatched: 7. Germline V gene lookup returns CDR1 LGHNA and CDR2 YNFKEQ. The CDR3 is CASSHTGTGGSPLHF. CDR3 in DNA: TGTGCCAGCAGCCACACCGGGACAGGAGGTTCACCCCTCCACTTT.

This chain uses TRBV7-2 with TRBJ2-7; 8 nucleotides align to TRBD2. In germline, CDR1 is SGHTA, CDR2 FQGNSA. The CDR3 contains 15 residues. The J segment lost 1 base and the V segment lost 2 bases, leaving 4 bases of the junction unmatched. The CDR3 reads CASSLKGLVSYEQYF. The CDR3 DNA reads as TGTGCCAGCAGCTTAAAGGGACTAGTATCCTACGAGCAGTACTTC.

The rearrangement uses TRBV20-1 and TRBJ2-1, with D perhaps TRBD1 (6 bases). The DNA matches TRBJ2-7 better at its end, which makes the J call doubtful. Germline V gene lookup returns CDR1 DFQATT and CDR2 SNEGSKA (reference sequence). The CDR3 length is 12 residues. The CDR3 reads CSDRTAYNEQYF. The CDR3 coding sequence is TGCAGTGACAGGACAGCTTACAATGAGCAGTACTTC.

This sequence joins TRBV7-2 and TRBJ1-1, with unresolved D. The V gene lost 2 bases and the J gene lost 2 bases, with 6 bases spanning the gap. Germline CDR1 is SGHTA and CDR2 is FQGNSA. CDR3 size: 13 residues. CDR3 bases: TGTGCCAGCAGCTTAAATATCAACACTGAAGCTTTCTTT. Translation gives CASSLNINTEAFF.

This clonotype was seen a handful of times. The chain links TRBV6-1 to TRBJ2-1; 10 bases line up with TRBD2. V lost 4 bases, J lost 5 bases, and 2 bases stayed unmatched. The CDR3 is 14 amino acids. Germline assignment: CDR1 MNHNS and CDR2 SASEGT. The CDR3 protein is CASSGLAGHNEQFF. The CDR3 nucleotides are TGTGCCAGCAGTGGACTAGCGGGTCACAATGAGCAGTTCTTC.

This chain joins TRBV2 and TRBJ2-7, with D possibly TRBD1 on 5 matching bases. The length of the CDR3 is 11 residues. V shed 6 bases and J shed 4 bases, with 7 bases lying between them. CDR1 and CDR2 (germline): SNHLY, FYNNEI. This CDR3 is CASRRQYEQYF. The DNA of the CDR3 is TGTGCCAGCAGGAGACAGTACGAGCAGTACTTC.

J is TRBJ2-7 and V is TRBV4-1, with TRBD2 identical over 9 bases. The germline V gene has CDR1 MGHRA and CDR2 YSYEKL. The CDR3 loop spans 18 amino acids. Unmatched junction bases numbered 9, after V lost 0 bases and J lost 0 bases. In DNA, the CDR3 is TGCGCCAGCAGCCAAGATTTGGCGGGAGGGCTCGGCTCCTACGAGCAGTACTTC. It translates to CASSQDLAGGLGSYEQYF.